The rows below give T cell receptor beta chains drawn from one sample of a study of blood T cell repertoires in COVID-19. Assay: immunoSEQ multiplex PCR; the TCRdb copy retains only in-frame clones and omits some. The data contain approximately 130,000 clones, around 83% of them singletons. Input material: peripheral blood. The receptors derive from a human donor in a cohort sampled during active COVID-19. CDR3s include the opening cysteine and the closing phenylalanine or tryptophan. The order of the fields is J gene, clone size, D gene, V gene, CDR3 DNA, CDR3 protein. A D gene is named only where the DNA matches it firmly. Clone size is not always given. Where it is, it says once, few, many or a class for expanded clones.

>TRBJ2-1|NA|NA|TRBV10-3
TGTGCCATCAGCGGAGGGGACTCCTTCCTCAATGAGCAGTTCTTC
CAISGGDSFLNEQFF
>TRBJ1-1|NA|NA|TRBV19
TGTGCCAGTAGGCGAGGAGAACAGAACACTGAAGCTTTCTTT
CASRRGEQNTEAFF
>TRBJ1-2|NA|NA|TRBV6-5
TGTGCCAGCAGAAGCAGGGTATCCTATGGCTACACCTTC
CASRSRVSYGYTF
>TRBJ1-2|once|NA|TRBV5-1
TGCGCCAGCACCCTCAGTCAAGCTAACTATGGCTACACCTTC
CASTLSQANYGYTF
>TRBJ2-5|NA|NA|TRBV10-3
TGTGCCATCCAGGACTCTTTACAAGAGACCCAGTACTTC
CAIQDSLQETQYF
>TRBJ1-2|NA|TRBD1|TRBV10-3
TGTGCCATCAGCGCTGGACAGGGGAAGGAGGGCTACACCTTC
CAISAGQGKEGYTF
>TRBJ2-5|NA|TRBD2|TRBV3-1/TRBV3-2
TGTGCCAGCAGCCAAGACCTAGCGGGAGGAGTTGTGGAGACCCAGTACTTC
CASSQDLAGGVVETQYF
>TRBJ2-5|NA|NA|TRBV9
TGTGCCAGCAGCCACAGGGCTGCGGAGGAGACCCAGTACTTC
CASSHRAAEETQYF
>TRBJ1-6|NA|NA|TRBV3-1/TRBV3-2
TGTGCCAGCAGCCCTATGACGCTCGCAGGGTCACCCCTCCACTTT
CASSPMTLAGSPLHF
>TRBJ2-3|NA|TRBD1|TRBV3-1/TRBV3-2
TGTGCCAGCAGCCTAGGGCCGGGACAGGCTTTGCAGTATTTT
CASSLGPGQALQYF
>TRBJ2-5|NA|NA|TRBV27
TGTGCCAGCAGTAAAAGCAGGGGGGCCCTCCAAGAGACCCAGTACTTC
CASSKSRGALQETQYF
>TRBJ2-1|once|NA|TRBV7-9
TGTGCCAGCAGCTTAGGGGGAGTAGGGTTCAATGAGCAGTTCTTC
CASSLGGVGFNEQFF
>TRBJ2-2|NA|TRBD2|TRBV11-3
TGTGCCAGCAGCCCCGGGACTAGCAATACCGGGGAGCTGTTTTTT
CASSPGTSNTGELFF
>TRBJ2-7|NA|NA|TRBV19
TGTGCCAGTAGTACGGCTAACTCCGGGACTTACCCCTACGAGCAGTACTTC
CASSTANSGTYPYEQYF
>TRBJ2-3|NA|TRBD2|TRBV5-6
TGTGCCAGCACCCCCGGGGGGCGGGGGGGCCTGACAGATACGCAGTATTTT
CASTPGGRGGLTDTQYF
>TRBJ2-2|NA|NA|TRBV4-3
TGCGCCAGCAGCCAAGCAACGGGCACCGGGGAGCTGTTTTTT
CASSQATGTGELFF
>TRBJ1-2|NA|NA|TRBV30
TGTGCCTGGGGGGGAGGCTATGGCTACACCTTC
CAWGGGYGYTF
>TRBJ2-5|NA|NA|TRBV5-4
TGTGCCAGCAGCCCATCGACTAGTAAAGAGACCCAGTACTTC
CASSPSTSKETQYF
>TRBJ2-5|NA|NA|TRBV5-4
TGTGCCAGCAGCTTGGGGGCGGGGACGGAGACCCAGTACTTC
CASSLGAGTETQYF
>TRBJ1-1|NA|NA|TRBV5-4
TGTGCCAGCAGCGGCGGGGCCTTAAACACTGAAGCTTTCTTT
CASSGGALNTEAFF
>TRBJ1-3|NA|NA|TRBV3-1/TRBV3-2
TGTGCCAGCAGCCCCGCTCTTGTCCCGAGCTCTGGAAACACCATATATTTT
CASSPALVPSSGNTIYF
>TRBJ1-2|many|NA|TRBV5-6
TGTGCCAGCAGCTTAACAGGACCCCTCTACACCTTC
CASSLTGPLYTF
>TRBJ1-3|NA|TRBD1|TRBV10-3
TGTGCCATCAGGCCGACAGGGGTCTCCGGAAACACCATATATTTT
CAIRPTGVSGNTIYF
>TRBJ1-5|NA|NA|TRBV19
TGTGCCGCAAATGGAGGGGCGGGAGGTCAGCCCCAGCATTTT
CAANGGAGGQPQHF
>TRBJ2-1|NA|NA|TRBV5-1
TGCGCCAGCAGCCCCGGGAGCTCCTACAATGAGCAGTTCTTC
CASSPGSSYNEQFF
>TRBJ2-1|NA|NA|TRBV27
TGTGCCAGCAGGCTTTGGGGACTCGGTGAGCAGTTCTTC
CASRLWGLGEQFF
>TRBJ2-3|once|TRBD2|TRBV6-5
TGTGCCAGCAGTTCACAACTAGCGACTAGCACAGATACGCAGTATTTT
CASSSQLATSTDTQYF
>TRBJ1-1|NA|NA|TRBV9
TGTGCCAGCAGCGTAGTTACAGGTGAAGCTTTCTTT
CASSVVTGEAFF
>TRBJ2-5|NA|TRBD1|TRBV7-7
TGTGCCAGCAGCTTAGGAAATCTGGGGACAGGCGAGGGAAAGACCCAGTACTTC
CASSLGNLGTGEGKTQYF
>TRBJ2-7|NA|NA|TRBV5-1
TGCGCCAGCACCGGCGGCGGGGAGTACTACGAGCAGTACTTC
CASTGGGEYYEQYF
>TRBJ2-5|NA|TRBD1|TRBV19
TGTGCCAGTAGTAGGGGACAGGGGGCGTCAGAGACCCAGTACTTC
CASSRGQGASETQYF
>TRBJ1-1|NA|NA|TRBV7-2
TGTGCCAGCAGCTTTACACAAATGAACACTGAAGCTTTCTTT
CASSFTQMNTEAFF
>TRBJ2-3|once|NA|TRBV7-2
TGTGCCAGCAGCTTTTTTAGCGGAGGCACAGATACGCAGTATTTT
CASSFFSGGTDTQYF
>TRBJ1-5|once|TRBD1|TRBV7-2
TGTGCCAGCAGCCCTACAGGGACAGTCAATCAGCCCCAGCATTTT
CASSPTGTVNQPQHF
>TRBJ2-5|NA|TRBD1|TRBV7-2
TGTGCCAGCAGCTTAGAGGGGACCGGGACAGCTTTTAAGACCCAGTACTTC
CASSLEGTGTAFKTQYF
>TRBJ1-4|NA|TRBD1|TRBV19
TGTGCCAGTAGCCGAAGGGGGAGCGGACAGGGAGGGGAAAAACTGTTTTTT
CASSRRGSGQGGEKLFF
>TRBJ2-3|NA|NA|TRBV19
TGTGCCAGTAGTGCGACAGATACGCAGTATTTT
CASSATDTQYF
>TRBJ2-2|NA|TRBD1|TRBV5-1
TGCGCCAGCAGCTTAGGACAGGGGGCTTCCGGGGAGCTGTTTTTT
CASSLGQGASGELFF
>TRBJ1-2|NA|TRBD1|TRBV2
TGTGCCAGCAGTGGGGACAGGGTCGGCTACACCTTC
CASSGDRVGYTF
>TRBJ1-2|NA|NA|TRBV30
TGTGCCTGGAGTGTGGACTCCTATGGCTACACCTTC
CAWSVDSYGYTF
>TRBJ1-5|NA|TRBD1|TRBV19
TGTGCCAGTAGCAGGGACAGGTTTGGCAATCAGCCCCAGCATTTT
CASSRDRFGNQPQHF
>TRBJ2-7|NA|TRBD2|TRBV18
TGTGCCAGCTCACCCTCCGGGGGGGAGCAGTACTTC
CASSPSGGEQYF
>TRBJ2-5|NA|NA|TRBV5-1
TGCGCCAGCAGCGCGACAGATCAAGAGACCCAGTACTTC
CASSATDQETQYF
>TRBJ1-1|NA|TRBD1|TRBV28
TGTGCCAGCCTCCGACAGGGGATCACTGAAGCTTTCTTT
CASLRQGITEAFF
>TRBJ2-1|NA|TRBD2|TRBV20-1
TGCAGTGCTAGTCTCGGGACTAGCGCGAACAATGAGCAGTTCTTC
CSASLGTSANNEQFF
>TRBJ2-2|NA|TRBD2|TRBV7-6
TGTGCCAGCAGCCCCCCGGCCGGAGGACTAGCGGGAGACACCGGGGAGCTGTTTTTT
CASSPPAGGLAGDTGELFF